The clone carrying this TCR beta chain has just a few counts. What it binds is unknown. Making the TCR beta libraries involved quantitative 5'-RACE with molecular barcodes. MiXCR, applied by TCRdb to the 5' RACE reads, yields one record per CDR3 protein. The sample contains tens of thousands of distinct CDR3 sequences, about 8.1% of which appear only once. These data belong to a study of CD8 T cells in ankylosing spondylitis. General study findings and limits: A motif in TCR beta, a set of 8 or 9 highly homologous variants, appeared characteristic of ankylosing spondylitis blood. From matched ankylosing spondylitis synovial fluid, disease-linked clones were reportedly recovered at significantly enriched levels. Existing reports had already noted some motif variants in reactive arthritis synovial fluid and blood.

V lost 5 bases and J 13 bases, leaving 17 bases between the germline ends. The CDR3 sequence is 12 residues long. Looked up from germline, CDR1 is SGHVS and CDR2 is FQNEAQ. The material sequenced was blood, either unsorted or a sorted T cell fraction (not recorded which). The V gene is TRBV7-8, the J gene TRBJ1-1; D unresolved. The receptor's source is a male donor with ankylosing spondylitis. CDR3 coding DNA: TGTGCCAGCAGCGCATCCAGCGTGAGGGTTTTCTTT. Its protein product is CASSASSVRVFF.